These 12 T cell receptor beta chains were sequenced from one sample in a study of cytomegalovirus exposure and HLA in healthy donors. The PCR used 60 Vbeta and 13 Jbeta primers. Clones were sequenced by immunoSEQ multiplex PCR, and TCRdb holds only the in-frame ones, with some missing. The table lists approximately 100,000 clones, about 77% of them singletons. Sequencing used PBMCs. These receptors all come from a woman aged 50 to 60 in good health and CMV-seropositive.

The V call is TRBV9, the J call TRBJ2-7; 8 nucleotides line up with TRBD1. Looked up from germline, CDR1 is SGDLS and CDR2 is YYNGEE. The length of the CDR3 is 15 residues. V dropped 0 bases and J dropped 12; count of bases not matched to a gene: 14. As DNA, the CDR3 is TGTGCCAGCAGCGTAGATTCGTCAGGGGGCAGGAGTCTGTACTTC. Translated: CASSVDSSGGRSLYF.

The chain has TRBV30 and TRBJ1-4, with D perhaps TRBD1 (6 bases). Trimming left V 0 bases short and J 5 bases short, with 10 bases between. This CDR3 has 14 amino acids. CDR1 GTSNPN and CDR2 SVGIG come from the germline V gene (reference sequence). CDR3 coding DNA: TGTGCCTGGAGTGTAGGGAGGGGGAATGAAAAACTGTTTTTT. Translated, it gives CAWSVGRGNEKLFF.

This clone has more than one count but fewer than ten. CDR3 amino acids: CASSLTGFATNEKLFF. For the CDR3, the DNA is TGTGCCAGCAGCTTGACAGGGTTTGCAACTAATGAAAAACTGTTTTTT. The chain carries TRBV11-1 and TRBJ1-4, with 7 nucleotides matching TRBD1. Germline trimming cut 3 bases from V and 0 bases from J; bases unmatched to any gene: 4. The CDR3 covers 16 residues. Germline V gene lookup returns CDR1 SGHAT and CDR2 FQDESV (reference sequence). The whole variable domain, remainder taken from reference TRBV11-1 and TRBJ1-4, is EAEVAQSPRYKITEKSQAVAFWCDPISGHATLYWYRQILGQGPELLVQFQDESVVDDSQLPKDRFSAERLKGVDSTLKIQPAELGDSAMYLCASSLTGFATNEKLFFGSGTQLSVL.

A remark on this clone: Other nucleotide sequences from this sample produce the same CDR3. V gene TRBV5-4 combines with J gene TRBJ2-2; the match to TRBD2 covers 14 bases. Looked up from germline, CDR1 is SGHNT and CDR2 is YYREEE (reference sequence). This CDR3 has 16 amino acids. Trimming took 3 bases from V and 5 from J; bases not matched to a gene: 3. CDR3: CASSSGTSGRTGELFF. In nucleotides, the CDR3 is TGTGCCAGCAGCTCAGGGACTAGCGGGAGAACCGGGGAGCTGTTTTTT.

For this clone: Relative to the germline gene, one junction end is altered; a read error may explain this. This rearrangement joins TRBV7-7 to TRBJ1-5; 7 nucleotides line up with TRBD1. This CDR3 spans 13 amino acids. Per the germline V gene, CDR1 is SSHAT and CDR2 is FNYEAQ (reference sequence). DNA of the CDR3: TGTGCTAGCAGCTTGGGCCCGCAGGGGGCCCAGCATTTT. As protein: CASSLGPQGAQHF.

CDR3 sequence: CASSQAQGIPEPQHF. The CDR3 coding sequence is TGCGCCAGCAGCCAAGCCCAGGGGATCCCCGAGCCCCAGCATTTT. The rearrangement links TRBV4-1 to TRBJ1-5; D might be TRBD1 (6 bases). V dropped 1 base and J dropped 8 bases, with 15 bases sitting between them. The CDR3 contains 15 residues. Germline V gives CDR1 MGHRA, CDR2 YSYEKL.

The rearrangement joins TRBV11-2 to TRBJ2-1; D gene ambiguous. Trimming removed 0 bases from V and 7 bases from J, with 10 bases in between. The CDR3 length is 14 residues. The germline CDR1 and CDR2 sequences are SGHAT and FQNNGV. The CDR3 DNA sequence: TGTGCCAGCAGCTTAGATCTCGCCAGAAATGAGCAGTTCTTC. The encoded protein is CASSLDLARNEQFF.

The CDR3 nucleotides are TGTGCCAGCAGCGTAGGAAAAGGGGGCCGCGGCACTGAAGCTTTCTTT. Its protein product is CASSVGKGGRGTEAFF. The V and J genes are TRBV9 and TRBJ1-1; TRBD1 aligns across 7 bases. The germline CDR1 and CDR2 sequences are SGDLS and YYNGEE. The CDR3 is made up of 16 amino acids. V shed 0 bases and J 4 bases; nucleotides not matched to a gene: 9.

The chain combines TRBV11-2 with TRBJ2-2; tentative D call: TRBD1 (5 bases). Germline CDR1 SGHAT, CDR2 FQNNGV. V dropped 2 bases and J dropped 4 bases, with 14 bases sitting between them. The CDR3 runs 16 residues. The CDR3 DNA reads TGTGCCAGCAGCTTATACAGGCGCCGGATCACCGGGGAGCTGTTTTTT. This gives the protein CASSLYRRRITGELFF.

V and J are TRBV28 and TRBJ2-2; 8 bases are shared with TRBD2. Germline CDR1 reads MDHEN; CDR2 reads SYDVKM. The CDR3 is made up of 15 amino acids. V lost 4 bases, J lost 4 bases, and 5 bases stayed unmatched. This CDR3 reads CASSSSGSGTGELFF. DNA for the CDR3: TGTGCCAGCAGTTCAAGCGGGAGCGGCACCGGGGAGCTGTTTTTT. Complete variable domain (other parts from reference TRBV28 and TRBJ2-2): DVKVTQSSRYLVKRTGEKVFLECVQDMDHENMFWYRQDPGLGLRLIYFSYDVKMKEKGDIPEGYSVSREKKERFSLILESASTNQTSMYLCASSSSGSGTGELFFGEGSRLTVL.

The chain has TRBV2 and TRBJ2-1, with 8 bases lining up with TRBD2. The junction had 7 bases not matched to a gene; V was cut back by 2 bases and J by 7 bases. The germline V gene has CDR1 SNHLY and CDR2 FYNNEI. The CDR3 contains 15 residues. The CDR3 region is CASSEFGGGGNEQFF. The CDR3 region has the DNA TGTGCCAGCAGTGAATTCGGGGGGGGCGGGAATGAGCAGTTCTTC. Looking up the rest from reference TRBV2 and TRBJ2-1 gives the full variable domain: EPEVTQTPSHQVTQMGQEVILRCVPISNHLYFYWYRQILGQKVEFLVSFYNNEISEKSEIFDDQFSVERPDGSNFTLKIRSTKLEDSAMYFCASSEFGGGGNEQFFGPGTRLTVL.

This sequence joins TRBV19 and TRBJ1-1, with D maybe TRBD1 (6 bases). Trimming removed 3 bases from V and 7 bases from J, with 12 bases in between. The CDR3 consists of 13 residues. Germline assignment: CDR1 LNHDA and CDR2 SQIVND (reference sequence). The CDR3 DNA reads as TGTGCCAGTAGTATGGGACAAGGGGGTGAAGCTTTCTTT. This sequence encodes CASSMGQGGEAFF.